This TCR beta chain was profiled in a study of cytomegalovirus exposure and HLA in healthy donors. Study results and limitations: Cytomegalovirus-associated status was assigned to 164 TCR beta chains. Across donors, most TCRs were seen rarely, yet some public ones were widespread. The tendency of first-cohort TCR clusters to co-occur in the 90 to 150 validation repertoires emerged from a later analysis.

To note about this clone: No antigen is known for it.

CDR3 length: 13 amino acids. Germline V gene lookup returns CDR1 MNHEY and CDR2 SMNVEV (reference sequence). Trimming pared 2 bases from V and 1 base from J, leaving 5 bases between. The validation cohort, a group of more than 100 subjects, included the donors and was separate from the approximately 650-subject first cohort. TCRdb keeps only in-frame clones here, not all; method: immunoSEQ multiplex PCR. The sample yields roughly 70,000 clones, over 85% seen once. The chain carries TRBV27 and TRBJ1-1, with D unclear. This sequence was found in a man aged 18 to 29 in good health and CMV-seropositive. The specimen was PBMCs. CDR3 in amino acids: CASSLTQNTEAFF. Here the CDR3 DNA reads TGTGCCAGCAGTTTAACTCAGAACACTGAAGCTTTCTTT.